This TCR beta chain was retrieved from a study of CD8 T cells in Susac syndrome. RNA totalling roughly 0.45 to 1 ug underwent reverse transcription with random hexamers. From the immunoSEQ multiplex PCR reads, TCRdb called clonotypes with MiXCR, one entry per CDR3 protein. This sample has 330,000 or so distinct CDR3 sequences, with approximately 90% found just once. Notes on this clonotype: The antigen is unknown.

Sequencing of TCR beta was carried out in blood CD8+ and CD4+ T cells. The multiple sclerosis controls were treatment-naive patients with relapsing-remitting disease that was stable or active. Negative magnetic isolation gave CD8+ and CD4+ cells; FACS enriched CD8+ TEMRA. General study results and limits: The number of individuals included in the study's TCR sequencing and HLA analysis was acknowledged as relatively small.

Germline CDR1 reads SEHNR; CDR2 reads FQNEAQ (reference sequence). There are 12 residues in the CDR3. With 1 base removed from V and 6 bases from J, the gap between germline ends came to 5 bases. The TCR comes from a human donor with multiple sclerosis. This chain uses TRBV7-9 with TRBJ2-3; D uncertain. Sample: CD8+ T cells from PBMCs. Here the CDR3 DNA reads TGTGCCAGCAGCTTAGTCTGGGATACGCAGTATTTT. Its translation: CASSLVWDTQYF.